These 30 T cell receptor beta chains came from one sample sequenced in a study of blood T cell repertoires in COVID-19. Profiling relied on immunoSEQ multiplex PCR, and the TCRdb table lists in-frame clones only, not all of them. The table shows over 250,000 clones, with 65% to 90% occurring only once. Source material: peripheral blood. These TCRs come from a middle-aged man with active or convalescent COVID-19.

The chain joins TRBV5-6 to TRBJ1-2, with 10 bases that match TRBD1. This CDR3 has 16 amino acids. Losses at the gene ends were 0 bases for V and 0 bases for J; bases not matched to a gene: 2. Germline V gene lookup returns CDR1 SGHDT and CDR2 YYEEEE. The CDR3 region is CASSLGQGATNYGYTF. CDR3 nucleotide sequence: TGTGCCAGCAGCTTGGGACAGGGGGCGACTAACTATGGCTACACCTTC. Full variable domain (outside the CDR3, taken from reference TRBV5-6 and TRBJ1-2): DAGVTQSPTHLIKTRGQQVTLRCSPKSGHDTVSWYQQALGQGPQFIFQYYEEEERQRGNFPDRFSGHQFPNYSSELNVNALLLGDSALYLCASSLGQGATNYGYTFGSGTRLTVV.

J is TRBJ1-5 and V is TRBV2; 9 positions agree with TRBD1. CDR3 length equals 15 residues. Germline V gives CDR1 SNHLY, CDR2 FYNNEI. Trimming took 6 bases from V and 1 from J; bases not matched to a gene: 4. Here the CDR3 DNA reads TGTGCCAGCAGCCTGGACAGGGGAAGCAATCAGCCCCAGCATTTT. It specifies CASSLDRGSNQPQHF.

The chain employs TRBV7-2 and TRBJ2-1, with TRBD2 matching 10 bases. The CDR3 length is 15 residues. Germline CDR1 reads SGHTA; CDR2 reads FQGNSA. Trimming took 5 bases from V and 4 from J; bases not matched to a gene: 5. CDR3 coding DNA: TGTGCCAGCAGCGATACTAGCGGGACTTACAATGAGCAGTTCTTC. Translated: CASSDTSGTYNEQFF. The variable domain in full, completed from reference TRBV7-2 and TRBJ2-1, reads GAGVSQSPSNKVTEKGKDVELRCDPISGHTALYWYRQSLGQGLEFLIYFQGNSAPDKSGLPSDRFSAERTGGSVSTLTIQRTQQEDSAVYLCASSDTSGTYNEQFFGPGTRLTVL.

Of note for this clone: This same CDR3 is encoded by further DNA sequences in the sample. CDR3 bases: TGTGCCAGCAGTTTATCGGGGAGAATACTCTACGAGCAGTACTTC. This translates into CASSLSGRILYEQYF. V gene TRBV27 combines with J gene TRBJ2-7; maybe TRBD2 (5 bases). Trimming stripped 0 bases from V and 3 bases from J, with 12 bases between. CDR1 MNHEY and CDR2 SMNVEV come from the germline V gene (reference sequence). This CDR3 is 15 amino acids long.

V gene TRBV7-9 combines with J gene TRBJ2-7; 7 bases align to TRBD1. V was pared by 3 bases and J by 0 bases, with 11 bases of the junction left unmatched. Germline V CDR1 and CDR2: SEHNR, FQNEAQ (reference sequence). This CDR3 is built from 17 residues. In DNA form, the CDR3 reads TGTGCCAGCAGCTTTAGTTGGGGACAGAAAAACTCCTACGAGCAGTACTTC. It encodes CASSFSWGQKNSYEQYF. Looking up the rest from reference TRBV7-9 and TRBJ2-7 gives the full variable domain: DTGVSQNPRHKITKRGQNVTFRCDPISEHNRLYWYRQTLGQGPEFLTYFQNEAQLEKSRLLSDRFSAERPKGSFSTLEIQRTEQGDSAMYLCASSFSWGQKNSYEQYFGPGTRLTVT.

This chain connects TRBV19 to TRBJ1-2, with 7 bases that match TRBD1. Germline trimming cut 5 bases from V and 1 base from J; bases unmatched to any gene: 7. CDR1 and CDR2 from the germline V gene are LNHDA and SQIVND (reference sequence). The CDR3 consists of 15 residues. CDR3 coding DNA: TGTGCCAGTAGTCTCTCGACAGGGTTTAACTATGGCTACACCTTC. Translated, it gives CASSLSTGFNYGYTF.

The V call is TRBV11-3, the J call TRBJ2-7, with 8 bases aligning to TRBD1. V lost 5 bases to trimming and J lost 7 bases; unmatched junction nucleotides: 4. Germline values: CDR1 SGHNT, CDR2 YENEEA. The CDR3 loop spans 12 amino acids. The CDR3 DNA reads TGTGCCAGCAGCATAAGGACAGGGGAGCAGTACTTC. The encoded protein is CASSIRTGEQYF.

The genes are TRBV20-1 and TRBJ1-4; D not certain. Germline CDR1 is DFQATT and CDR2 is SNEGSKA (reference sequence). Trimming removed 3 bases from V and 0 bases from J, with 8 bases in between. The CDR3 has 14 amino acids. The CDR3 DNA follows: TGCAGTGCTAGTTTCTCTGCAACTAATGAAAAACTGTTTTTT. Translating it yields CSASFSATNEKLFF.

The genes are TRBV5-1 and TRBJ2-6, with 10 nucleotides matching TRBD2. The CDR3 loop spans 21 amino acids. Germline lookup yields CDR1 SGHRS and CDR2 YFSETQ. V lost 2 bases to trimming and J lost 0 bases; unmatched junction nucleotides: 14. CDR3: CASSFPGLAGAPGSGANVLTF. CDR3 coding DNA: TGCGCCAGCAGCTTCCCGGGGCTAGCGGGAGCTCCAGGCTCTGGGGCCAACGTCCTGACTTTC.

V is TRBV5-6 and J is TRBJ2-1; 8 positions match TRBD2. The CDR3 is 15 amino acids. Germline CDR1 and CDR2: SGHDT and YYEEEE. Trimming removed 0 bases from V and 2 bases from J; junction bases left unmatched: 1. In DNA, the CDR3 is TGTGCCAGCAGCTTGGTCGGGAGGGCCTACAATGAGCAGTTCTTC. Translation gives CASSLVGRAYNEQFF.

The chain links TRBV5-4 to TRBJ2-3; 9 bases are a match to TRBD2. J was trimmed by 2 bases and V by 0 bases; bases with no gene match: 10. Germline CDR1 SGHNT, CDR2 YYREEE (reference sequence). The CDR3 length is 18 residues. The CDR3 loop is CASSLAGGLAGSTDTQYF. CDR3 sequence (DNA): TGTGCCAGCAGCTTGGCCGGGGGGCTAGCGGGATCCACAGATACGCAGTATTTT.

The chain uses TRBV10-1 and TRBJ1-5; 7 bases are a match to TRBD1. V shed 6 bases, J shed 4 bases, and the junction held 9 bases outside the gene matches. In germline, CDR1 is WNHNN, CDR2 SYGVQD (reference sequence). The CDR3 runs to 15 residues. Written as DNA, the CDR3 is TGCGCCAGCAGCGCAAAAGGACAGGTAAATCAGCCCCAGCATTTT. It encodes CASSAKGQVNQPQHF.

The V call is TRBV7-6, the J call TRBJ2-7; 10 bases align to TRBD1. This CDR3 has 15 residues. Germline V gene sequence: CDR1 SGHVS, CDR2 FNYEAQ. V shed 5 bases, J shed 2 bases, and the junction held 6 bases outside the gene matches. The CDR3 region has the DNA TGTGCCAGCAGCCCTCTGGGGACAGGGGCCTACGAGCAGTACTTC. It encodes CASSPLGTGAYEQYF.

The chain links TRBV6-5 to TRBJ1-2, with D tentatively TRBD1 (6 bases). The CDR3 spans 16 residues. V gave up 2 bases and J gave up 2 bases, with 15 bases separating them. CDR1 is MNHEY, CDR2 SVGAGI, per germline. In nucleotides, the CDR3 is TGTGCCAGCAGTTACAATCCTAGGGGGGGGAACTATGGCTACACCTTC. This translates into CASSYNPRGGNYGYTF.

This rearrangement joins TRBV4-3 to TRBJ1-2, with TRBD1 identical over 7 bases. Germline assignment: CDR1 LGHNA and CDR2 YSLEER. This CDR3 has 16 amino acids. The ends lost 0 bases at V and 8 bases at J; junction bases unmatched: 12. CDR3 amino acids: CASSQEARGPLRGYTF. CDR3 DNA sequence: TGCGCCAGCAGCCAAGAAGCGAGGGGGCCGTTGAGGGGCTACACCTTC.

This clone was observed a single time. The chain links TRBV10-3 to TRBJ2-1; 7 bases match TRBD1. Per the germline V gene, CDR1 is ENHRY and CDR2 is SYGVKD. The CDR3 is 15 residues long. Trimming removed 0 bases from V and 2 bases from J; junction bases left unmatched: 1. CDR3 in DNA: TGTGCCATCAGTGAGTCGACAGGGACCTACAATGAGCAGTTCTTC. Amino acid sequence: CAISESTGTYNEQFF.

The gene calls are TRBV5-4 and TRBJ2-6; TRBD1 agrees at 8 bases. Trimming at V came to 2 bases and at J to 0 bases, leaving 4 bases not matched to a gene. Germline V CDR1 and CDR2: SGHNT, YYREEE (reference sequence). This CDR3 region has 17 residues. CDR3 DNA: TGTGCCAGCAGCTTCAGGGGGCGCCCCTCTGGGGCCAACGTCCTGACTTTC. Its protein is CASSFRGRPSGANVLTF.

The chain has TRBV6-5 and TRBJ1-2; 9 positions match TRBD1. Germline V lookup: CDR1 MNHEY, CDR2 SVGAGI. The V and J ends lost 4 bases and 2 bases, in that order; junction bases with no gene match: 8. The CDR3 contains 16 residues. CDR3 DNA sequence: TGTGCCAGCAGTTCAACCCCGGGACAGGGAAACTATGGCTACACCTTC. Its translation is CASSSTPGQGNYGYTF.

The CDR3 coding sequence is TGTGCCAGCAAAAGGGGCGGCACAGATACGCAGTATTTT. It encodes CASKRGGTDTQYF. The V call is TRBV28, the J call TRBJ2-3; TRBD1 is a possible D gene (5 bases). The CDR3 length is 13 residues. Germline CDR1 and CDR2: MDHEN and SYDVKM. V was shortened by 7 bases and J by 1 base, with 9 bases between the two germline ends.

The chain joins TRBV24-1 to TRBJ2-1; 9 nucleotides align to TRBD1. Germline V gene sequence: CDR1 KGHDR, CDR2 SFDVKD. There are 16 residues in the CDR3. Losses at the gene ends were 10 bases for V and 4 bases for J; bases not matched to a gene: 13. The CDR3 loop is CATAQTGGQEYNEQFF. CDR3 bases: TGTGCCACTGCACAGACAGGGGGGCAGGAGTACAATGAGCAGTTCTTC.

V is TRBV28 and J is TRBJ2-5; TRBD1 matches at 7 bases. The length of the CDR3 is 14 residues. Unmatched junction bases numbered 9, after V lost 5 bases and J lost 6 bases. The germline CDR1 and CDR2 sequences are MDHEN and SYDVKM. The CDR3 DNA follows: TGTGCCAGCAGTCCGACAGGGAGTAGGAAGACCCAGTACTTC. It translates to CASSPTGSRKTQYF.

The chain couples TRBV4-1 to TRBJ2-1, with 10 bases aligning to TRBD2. CDR1 MGHRA and CDR2 YSYEKL come from the germline V gene. V lost 4 bases and J lost 8; bases outside the gene matches: 14. This CDR3 has 17 amino acids. CDR3 sequence (DNA): TGCGCCAGCAGCCTTCTACCCCCTAGCGGGAGTAAGGATGAGCAGTTCTTC. This translates into CASSLLPPSGSKDEQFF.

The chain uses TRBV10-3 and TRBJ1-4; D unclear. This CDR3 is built from 13 residues. Germline-derived CDR1 and CDR2 are ENHRY and SYGVKD. Trimming stripped 6 bases from V and 5 bases from J, with 10 bases between. The CDR3 coding sequence is TGTGCCATCAGCGACGGCGGAAATGAAAAACTGTTTTTT. Its translation is CAISDGGNEKLFF.

This clone was counted a few times. V gene TRBV18 combines with J gene TRBJ1-1; D uncertain. The V gene lost 3 bases and the J gene lost 1 base, with 9 bases spanning the gap. CDR3 length equals 14 residues. Germline-derived CDR1 and CDR2 are KGHSH and LQKENI. The CDR3 coding sequence is TGTGCCAGCTCACCCGCAGACTCGAACACTGAAGCTTTCTTT. Amino acid sequence: CASSPADSNTEAFF.

This clone was seen just once. The chain uses TRBV6-5 and TRBJ1-2; unclear D gene. V shed 11 bases and J shed 4 bases, with 17 bases lying between them. Germline V gives CDR1 MNHEY, CDR2 SVGAGI. The CDR3 spans 13 residues. The DNA of the CDR3 is TGTGCCTCTAGCGGAGTTAATACCTATGGCTACACCTTC. It is translated as CASSGVNTYGYTF.

The rearrangement joins TRBV30 to TRBJ2-5; D is uncertain. This CDR3 spans 15 amino acids. The germline V gene encodes CDR1 GTSNPN and CDR2 SVGIG (reference sequence). The V end was cut by 0 bases, the J end by 3 bases, with 14 bases between. This CDR3 reads CAWSVPGSPKETQYF. In DNA form, the CDR3 reads TGTGCCTGGAGTGTCCCGGGTTCCCCCAAAGAGACCCAGTACTTC.

This clone was found once. The chain recombines TRBV4-3 with TRBJ2-7, with TRBD2 matching over 11 bases. The CDR3 contains 15 residues. Unmatched junction bases numbered 5, after V lost 0 bases and J lost 7 bases. Germline V gene lookup returns CDR1 LGHNA and CDR2 YSLEER. The CDR3 coding sequence is TGCGCCAGCAGCCAAGATACTAGCGGGAGTGAAGAGCAGTACTTC. It yields the protein CASSQDTSGSEEQYF.

This chain connects TRBV12-5 to TRBJ2-7, with D tentatively TRBD1 (5 bases). The germline V gene encodes CDR1 LGHNT and CDR2 FRNRAP. V lost 3 bases and J lost 6, with 9 bases in between. CDR3 length equals 12 residues. The CDR3: CASGLMGREQYF. CDR3 DNA sequence: TGTGCTAGTGGTTTAATGGGGCGCGAGCAGTACTTC.

This chain links TRBV9 with TRBJ2-3; tentative D call: TRBD1 (5 bases). Germline V gene sequence: CDR1 SGDLS, CDR2 YYNGEE. Deletions cut 2 bases from V and 4 bases from J, with 20 bases between. The CDR3 is made up of 17 amino acids. In DNA form, the CDR3 reads TGTGCCAGCAGCGTCCTCCCATTAGGCAGGGTGGCAGATACGCAGTATTTT. Its translation is CASSVLPLGRVADTQYF.

The rearrangement uses TRBV19 and TRBJ1-5; 8 bases match TRBD1. Germline V gene data show CDR1 as LNHDA and CDR2 as SQIVND (reference sequence). The CDR3 totals 14 residues. Trimming took 5 bases from V and 4 from J; bases not matched to a gene: 4. Here the CDR3 reads CASSPRTGNQPQHF. The CDR3 bases are TGTGCCAGTAGTCCGAGGACAGGGAATCAGCCCCAGCATTTT.